Shown below are 29 T cell receptor beta chains from a single sample sequenced in a study of T cell clonotyping in hematopoietic cell transplantation. Produced via immunoSEQ multiplex PCR; TCRdb's table is partial and in-frame only. The data show roughly 4,600 clones, roughly 94% seen once. Sequences were derived from PBMCs, sampled 180 days after allogeneic stem cell transplant. The receptors were gathered from a male patient aged 55 to 69 who had an allogeneic stem cell transplant from a related donor, so the T cells may come from the graft donor. Some clones in this sample may be carry-over from other donors' samples.

V is TRBV29-1 and J is TRBJ1-5; D gene unclear. CDR1 is SQVTM and CDR2 is ANQGSEA in the germline V gene. V was trimmed by 4 bases and J by 2 bases, leaving 9 bases between them. The CDR3 contains 13 residues. The chain's CDR3 is CSVAGSGNQPQHF. Here the CDR3 DNA reads TGCAGCGTTGCTGGGTCCGGCAATCAGCCCCAGCATTTT.

This clone was seen only once. J is TRBJ1-4 and V is TRBV7-2; D is undetermined. The CDR3 covers 15 residues. Trimming took off 4 bases at V and 4 bases at J, with 13 bases between the two ends. From germline, CDR1 is SGHTA and CDR2 FQGNSA. DNA for the CDR3: TGTGCCAGCAGCTCGGACGGACTTAATAATGAAAAACTGTTTTTT. As protein: CASSSDGLNNEKLFF.

V gene TRBV7-2 combines with J gene TRBJ1-6; D gene ambiguous. Germline CDR1 reads SGHTA; CDR2 reads FQGNSA. Trimming left V 4 bases short and J 7 bases short, with 5 bases between. This CDR3 region has 12 residues. CDR3 loop: CASSSINSPLHF. DNA of the CDR3: TGTGCCAGCAGCTCGATAAATTCACCCCTCCACTTT.

The CDR3, as DNA: TGTGCCAGCAGGTCACAGGGTTCGTCACCCCTCCACTTT. It yields the protein CASRSQGSSPLHF. The chain couples TRBV6-1 to TRBJ1-6; D is perhaps TRBD1 (6 bases). CDR3 length: 13 residues. Germline assignment: CDR1 MNHNS and CDR2 SASEGT. V dropped 6 bases and J dropped 10 bases, with 13 bases sitting between them.

The chain employs TRBV6-6 and TRBJ1-1; 8 bases line up with TRBD1. After removal of 6 bases from V and 1 base from J, the junction contained 4 bases not matched to a gene. The CDR3 has 14 residues. Germline-derived CDR1 and CDR2 are MNHNY and SVGAGI (reference sequence). The CDR3 region has the DNA TGTGCCAGCAGGCCCGGGACAGGGAACACTGAAGCTTTCTTT. It is translated as CASRPGTGNTEAFF.

The chain carries TRBV27 and TRBJ1-5; D unclear. The V and J ends lost 5 bases and 0 bases respectively, with 8 bases between them. Germline lookup yields CDR1 MNHEY and CDR2 SMNVEV (reference sequence). The CDR3 runs to 14 residues. CDR3 sequence reads: CASSHQYSNQPQHF. CDR3 bases: TGTGCCAGCAGTCACCAGTATAGCAATCAGCCCCAGCATTTT.

The V call is TRBV5-1, the J call TRBJ1-2; 7 nucleotides line up with TRBD1. CDR1 and CDR2 from the germline V gene are SGHRS and YFSETQ. The V gene end was trimmed by 6 bases and the J gene end by 8 bases; junction bases not matched to a gene: 16. The CDR3 runs to 15 residues. The CDR3: CASMGSWDSLLGYTF. The CDR3 DNA follows: TGCGCCAGCATGGGTAGTTGGGACAGCCTTTTAGGCTACACCTTC.

This rearrangement joins TRBV30 to TRBJ1-4, with D possibly being TRBD1 (5 bases). Germline V CDR1 and CDR2: GTSNPN, SVGIG (reference sequence). The CDR3 totals 16 residues. Deletions cut 0 bases from V and 9 bases from J, with 20 bases between. The DNA of the CDR3 is TGTGCCTGGAGTGTACTTGGGTCGGGGCCGATGAAAAAACTGTTTTTT. Its translation is CAWSVLGSGPMKKLFF.

V gene TRBV25-1 combines with J gene TRBJ1-2; D remains ambiguous. The CDR3 runs 11 residues. The germline CDR1 and CDR2 sequences are MGHDK and SYGVNS. V lost 6 bases and J lost 8, with 10 bases in between. The CDR3 spells CASRAVGGYTF. In DNA form, the CDR3 reads TGTGCCAGCAGGGCAGTGGGGGGCTACACCTTC.

V is TRBV28 and J is TRBJ1-2; D remains unclear. CDR3 size: 15 residues. The V end lost 6 bases, the J end lost 1 base, and 15 bases lay between the germline ends. Germline V lookup: CDR1 MDHEN, CDR2 SYDVKM. The CDR3 sequence is CASSRPSGRNYGYTF. CDR3 nucleotide sequence: TGTGCCAGCAGCCGACCATCAGGACGTAACTATGGCTACACCTTC.

The gene calls are TRBV29-1 and TRBJ2-7; tentatively, D is TRBD1 (5 bases). The CDR3 is 13 residues long. The germline V gene encodes CDR1 SQVTM and CDR2 ANQGSEA. V was clipped by 1 base and J by 2 bases, with 9 bases between them. The CDR3 coding sequence is TGCAGCGTTGAAGGGGGCAAAGCCTACGAGCAGTACTTC. Translation: CSVEGGKAYEQYF.

The J gene is TRBJ2-2, the V gene TRBV7-2; TRBD2 aligns across 7 bases. The V gene end was trimmed by 2 bases and the J gene end by 8 bases; junction bases not matched to a gene: 14. The CDR3 has 17 amino acids. Germline CDR1 reads SGHTA; CDR2 reads FQGNSA. CDR3 bases: TGTGCCAGCAGCTTAAACTCTGGACTAGTTGTCGCTGGGGAGCTGTTTTTT. This codes for CASSLNSGLVVAGELFF. Based on the CDR3 plus reference TRBV7-2 and TRBJ2-2, the full variable domain is GAGVSQSPSNKVTEKGKDVELRCDPISGHTALYWYRQSLGQGLEFLIYFQGNSAPDKSGLPSDRFSAERTGGSVSTLTIQRTQQEDSAVYLCASSLNSGLVVAGELFFGEGSRLTVL.

J is TRBJ1-1 and V is TRBV14, with unresolved D. Germline V CDR1 and CDR2: SGHDN, FVKESK. The V end was cut by 3 bases, the J end by 7 bases, with 9 bases between. CDR3 length: 12 residues. The CDR3 reads CASSQIDGEAFF. CDR3 in DNA: TGTGCCAGCAGCCAGATTGACGGTGAAGCTTTCTTT.

This clone was counted once. The V gene is TRBV5-6, the J gene TRBJ1-1; no clear D gene. The V and J ends lost 0 bases and 0 bases respectively, with 9 bases between them. There are 15 residues in the CDR3. CDR1 and CDR2 (germline): SGHDT, YYEEEE. The CDR3 DNA reads as TGTGCCAGCAGCTTGGCCGGCAGATTGAACACTGAAGCTTTCTTT. Protein: CASSLAGRLNTEAFF.

V usage is TRBV2 and J usage is TRBJ2-5, with D perhaps matching TRBD2 (7 bases). V lost 8 bases and J lost 5, with 12 bases in between. Germline CDR1 and CDR2: SNHLY and FYNNEI. The CDR3 has 12 residues. The CDR3 here is CASETGGETQYF. The CDR3 nucleotides read TGTGCCAGCGAGACGGGGGGCGAGACCCAGTACTTC.

This clone was seen just once. CDR3 residues: CASSQSGPAINGYTF. CDR3 DNA sequence: TGTGCCAGCAGCCAATCCGGCCCAGCCATCAATGGCTACACCTTC. This chain uses TRBV4-2 with TRBJ1-2; D gene ambiguous. The CDR3 is 15 amino acids. V gave up 2 bases and J gave up 6 bases, with 16 bases separating them. The germline gives CDR1 LGHNA, CDR2 YNFKEQ.

The CDR3 region has the DNA TGTGCCTGGAGTGTACAGAGGGTGGAGGGCACCATATATTTT. Its protein is CAWSVQRVEGTIYF. The J gene is TRBJ1-3, the V gene TRBV30; D is unclear. The ends were cut back, 0 bases at V and 9 bases at J, with 15 bases in the middle. CDR1 and CDR2 (germline): GTSNPN, SVGIG (reference sequence). The CDR3 is 14 residues long.

J is TRBJ2-2 and V is TRBV7-3, with TRBD2 as a possible D gene (6 bases). V lost 5 bases, J lost 6 bases, and 19 bases lay in between. The CDR3 is 16 amino acids. Looked up from germline, CDR1 is SGHTA and CDR2 is FQGTGA. The CDR3 region has the DNA TGTGCCAGCAGCCGGACGAGGACTAATGTCGCCGGGGAGCTGTTTTTT. It encodes CASSRTRTNVAGELFF. Together with reference TRBV7-3 and TRBJ2-2, the CDR3 gives the full variable domain: GAGVSQTPSNKVTEKGKYVELRCDPISGHTALYWYRQSLGQGPEFLIYFQGTGAADDSGLPNDRFFAVRPEGSVSTLKIQRTERGDSAVYLCASSRTRTNVAGELFFGEGSRLTVL.

Comment on this clone: An end of the junction differs from the germline gene, which may be a read error. The rearrangement links TRBV4-1 to TRBJ2-7, with a possible D match to TRBD1 (6 bases). Germline V gene lookup returns CDR1 MGHRA and CDR2 YSYEKL. The CDR3 consists of 15 residues. The CDR3 DNA reads TGCGCCAGCAACCAAGAGGCACAGGGATCCTACGAGCAGTACTTC. Encoded protein: CASNQEAQGSYEQYF.

The V gene is TRBV25-1, the J gene TRBJ1-1; D may be TRBD1 (5 bases). From germline, CDR1 is MGHDK and CDR2 SYGVNS. Trimming left V 4 bases short and J 8 bases short, with 14 bases between. CDR3 length equals 13 residues. The CDR3 sequence is CASSVDGTGEAFF. The CDR3, as DNA: TGTGCCAGCAGTGTCGACGGGACGGGAGAAGCTTTCTTT.

The CDR3, as DNA: TGTGCCAGCAGCCCCTTGGGACAATTCTACGAGCAGTACTTC. Translating it yields CASSPLGQFYEQYF. The chain carries TRBV7-6 and TRBJ2-7; a possible D gene is TRBD1 (6 bases). This CDR3 region has 14 residues. Trimming cost V 5 bases and J 3 bases, with 14 bases left between them. In germline, CDR1 is SGHVS, CDR2 FNYEAQ.

The rearrangement links TRBV20-1 to TRBJ1-1, with TRBD1 as a possible D gene (5 bases). The V gene lost 2 bases and the J gene lost 7 bases, with 8 bases spanning the gap. In germline, CDR1 is DFQATT, CDR2 SNEGSKA (reference sequence). This CDR3 has 11 residues. CDR3 region: CSARSGLEAFF. In DNA form, the CDR3 reads TGCAGTGCTAGATCGGGGCTTGAAGCTTTCTTT.

The J gene is TRBJ2-3, the V gene TRBV4-2; D is perhaps TRBD2 (5 bases). This CDR3 comprises 16 residues. Germline-derived CDR1 and CDR2 are LGHNA and YNFKEQ. V was clipped by 0 bases and J by 4 bases, with 14 bases between them. The CDR3 loop reads CASSQERLAGADTQYF. CDR3 bases: TGTGCCAGCAGCCAAGAGAGGCTAGCTGGCGCAGATACGCAGTATTTT.

The V and J genes are TRBV6-5 and TRBJ1-1; D is undetermined. V was clipped by 6 bases and J by 5 bases, with 13 bases between them. The CDR3 covers 13 residues. Germline V gene data show CDR1 as MNHEY and CDR2 as SVGAGI. The CDR3 nucleotides read TGTGCCAGCAGACCTCCCGGGAGGACTGAAGCTTTCTTT. The encoded protein is CASRPPGRTEAFF.

This rearrangement joins TRBV30 to TRBJ1-3; D call uncertain. The CDR3 is 17 amino acids. Deletions cut 0 bases from V and 1 base from J, with 16 bases between. In germline, CDR1 is GTSNPN, CDR2 SVGIG (reference sequence). In DNA form, the CDR3 reads TGTGCCTGGAGTGTACTAGGCAGCCTCACTTCTGGAAACACCATATATTTT. It specifies CAWSVLGSLTSGNTIYF.

The V call is TRBV29-1, the J call TRBJ2-5; 7 bases line up with TRBD1. The J call may be incorrect, as the DNA end agrees better with TRBJ2-7. CDR3 length: 17 amino acids. From germline, CDR1 is SQVTM and CDR2 ANQGSEA. The CDR3 coding sequence is TGCAGCGTTGATCAAGGGGGCGACTCTCCCTCCAGCTACGAGCAGTACTTC. Protein product: CSVDQGGDSPSSYEQYF.

This sequence joins TRBV7-9 and TRBJ2-7; 9 bases agree with TRBD1. V dropped 0 bases and J dropped 1; count of bases not matched to a gene: 4. CDR1 is SEHNR, CDR2 FQNEAQ, per germline (reference sequence). The CDR3 consists of 16 residues. This chain's CDR3 is CASSLAPGQGSYEQYF. In DNA, the CDR3 is TGTGCCAGCAGCTTAGCTCCGGGACAGGGATCCTACGAGCAGTACTTC.

The J gene is TRBJ1-6, the V gene TRBV28, with 7 nucleotides matching TRBD1. V trimming: 3 bases; J trimming: 7 bases; junction bases outside the gene matches: 9. Germline CDR1 is MDHEN and CDR2 is SYDVKM. The length of the CDR3 is 16 residues. CDR3 sequence (DNA): TGTGCCAGCAGTTTCCCACAGGGGACCTCGAATTCACCCCTCCACTTT. It specifies CASSFPQGTSNSPLHF. The entire variable domain, with the rest obtained from reference TRBV28 and TRBJ1-6, is as follows: DVKVTQSSRYLVKRTGEKVFLECVQDMDHENMFWYRQDPGLGLRLIYFSYDVKMKEKGDIPEGYSVSREKKERFSLILESASTNQTSMYLCASSFPQGTSNSPLHFGNGTRLTVT.

The V gene is TRBV19, the J gene TRBJ2-7; 12 bases fit TRBD1. CDR3 size: 16 residues. Germline trimming cut 4 bases from V and 6 bases from J; bases unmatched to any gene: 10. Germline lookup yields CDR1 LNHDA and CDR2 SQIVND (reference sequence). The CDR3 loop is CASSNLGTGGLLEQYF. The CDR3 DNA follows: TGTGCCAGTAGTAACCTAGGGACAGGGGGCCTCCTCGAGCAGTACTTC. Filled out from reference TRBV19 and TRBJ2-7, the complete variable domain reads DGGITQSPKYLFRKEGQNVTLSCEQNLNHDAMYWYRQDPGQGLRLIYYSQIVNDFQKGDIAEGYSVSREKKESFPLTVTSAQKNPTAFYLCASSNLGTGGLLEQYFGPGTRLTVT.